The T cell receptor (beta chain) under discussion was sequenced for a study of a mutant IDH1 vaccine in newly diagnosed glioma. Time point defined: week 23, last vaccination. One vaccine dose held 300 ug of mutant IDH1 20-mer peptide and came with topical imiquimod. V was shortened by 4 bases and J by 0 bases, with 8 bases between the two germline ends. The CDR3 consists of 14 residues. In germline, CDR1 is MRHNA, CDR2 SNTAGT. The table came from immunoSEQ multiplex PCR; TCRdb's copy has only in-frame clones and leaves some out. This table holds approximately 62,000 clones, roughly 84% found once. About this clone itself: Its antigen is currently unknown.

The gene calls are TRBV6-4 and TRBJ2-3; D may be TRBD2 (6 bases). The source is a man aged 25-45 years with glioma. The sample in question was PBMCs, obtained from a glioma patient whose treatment included an IDH1 peptide vaccine. CDR3 coding DNA: TGTGCCAGCAGTGCGGGACTTAGCACAGATACGCAGTATTTT. It specifies CASSAGLSTDTQYF.